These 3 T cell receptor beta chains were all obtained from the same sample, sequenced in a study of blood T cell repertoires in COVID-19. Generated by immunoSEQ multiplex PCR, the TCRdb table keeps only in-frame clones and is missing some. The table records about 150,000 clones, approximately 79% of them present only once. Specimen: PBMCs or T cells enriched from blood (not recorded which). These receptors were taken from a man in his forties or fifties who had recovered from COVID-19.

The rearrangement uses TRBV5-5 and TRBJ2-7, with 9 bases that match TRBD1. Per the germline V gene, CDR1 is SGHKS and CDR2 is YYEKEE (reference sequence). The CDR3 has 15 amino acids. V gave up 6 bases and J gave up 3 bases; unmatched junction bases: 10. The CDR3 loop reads CASKPLPTGGYEQYF. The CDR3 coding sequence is TGTGCCAGCAAGCCCCTTCCGACAGGGGGCTACGAGCAGTACTTC. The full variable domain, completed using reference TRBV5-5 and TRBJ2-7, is DAGVTQSPTHLIKTRGQQVTLRCSPISGHKSVSWYQQVLGQGPQFIFQYYEKEERGRGNFPDRFSARQFPNYSSELNVNALLLGDSALYLCASKPLPTGGYEQYFGPGTRLTVT.

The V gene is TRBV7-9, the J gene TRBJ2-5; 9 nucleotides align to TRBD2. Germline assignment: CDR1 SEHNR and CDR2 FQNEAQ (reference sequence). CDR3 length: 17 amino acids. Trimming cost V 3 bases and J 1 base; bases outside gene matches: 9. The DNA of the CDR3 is TGTGCCAGCAGCTTCCCAGTAGCGGGGGCCTCCCAAGAGACCCAGTACTTC. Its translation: CASSFPVAGASQETQYF.

CDR3 nucleotide sequence: TGTGCCAGCAGCGGAGGTGAAAAACTGTTTTTT. As protein: CASSGGEKLFF. The chain carries TRBV7-6 and TRBJ1-4; D gene ambiguous. V was shortened by 5 bases and J by 7 bases, with 5 bases between the two germline ends. From germline, CDR1 is SGHVS and CDR2 FNYEAQ. CDR3 size: 11 residues.